The entry below describes one T cell receptor beta chain. Antigen unknown. Despite likely unrecorded immune exposures, the donors were nominally healthy at the time of sampling. This entry belongs to a study of cytomegalovirus exposure and HLA in healthy donors. PCR primers comprised 60 Vbeta and 13 Jbeta primers. The repertoire was sequenced with immunoSEQ multiplex PCR; TCRdb's copy has only in-frame clones and lacks some. The table records fewer than 150,000 clones, around 77% of them present only once. Study findings and constraints: Most TCR sequences showed up rarely, but some public TCRs showed up in many donors. For TCR beta chains, V- and J-gene trimming was later linked to a missense DCLRE1C variant.

Sequencing used PBMCs. This clonotype was obtained from a man aged 25-40 years in good health and CMV-seronegative.

This chain's CDR3 is CASSEARQTYEQYF. In DNA, the CDR3 is TGTGCCAGCAGTGAAGCCCGACAAACCTACGAGCAGTACTTC. V gene TRBV6-1 combines with J gene TRBJ2-7, with D unresolved. The CDR3 is made up of 14 amino acids. Per the germline V gene, CDR1 is MNHNS and CDR2 is SASEGT. V gave up 0 bases and J gave up 2 bases, with 8 bases separating them.